This TCR beta chain was identified in a study of metastatic and nonmetastatic thyroid tumors. From the PCR reads, TCRdb re-called clones with MiXCR. The table lists about 16,000 clones, around 12% of them singletons. This clone was counted at least ten times. Thyroid surgery had not been preceded by any treatment in any patient. Trimming took off 3 bases at V and 7 bases at J, with 4 bases between the two ends. The length of the CDR3 is 11 residues. The germline CDR1 and CDR2 sequences are MGHRA and YSYEKL. This TCR came from a female donor with papillary thyroid cancer or a benign thyroid nodule (not recorded which). Some clones in this sample may be carry-over from other donors' samples. Sequenced: tumor tissue. This rearrangement joins TRBV4-1 to TRBJ1-3, with unresolved D. DNA for the CDR3: TGCGCCAGCAGCCAGGCCAACACCATATATTTT. Protein product: CASSQANTIYF.